This T cell receptor beta chain was sequenced for a study of blood T cell repertoires in COVID-19. About the study: The study drew acute and convalescent COVID-19 samples from the United States, Italy and Spain. T cells, B-cell-depleted T cells, or PBMCs provided the cDNA or gDNA that served as material.

Source study methods: Amplified reference gene primers provided the basis for estimating nucleated cell counts. Sequencing used immunoSEQ multiplex PCR; TCRdb keeps in-frame clones, though not all of them. The DNA gave D and trimming, while V, J and clone size come from that table. The data hold over 200,000 clones, with around 86% observed a single time. This clone was detected only a few times. This TCR came from a human donor in a cohort sampled during active COVID-19. Sequenced input: peripheral blood.

The CDR3 DNA reads as TGTGCCAGCAGCTTTCTACCAGGAACATTTACCTACGAGCAGTACTTC. It encodes CASSFLPGTFTYEQYF. The chain joins TRBV7-8 to TRBJ2-7; D unclear. CDR1 is SGHVS, CDR2 FQNEAQ, per germline. The CDR3 totals 16 residues. V lost 3 bases, J lost 2 bases, and 17 bases lay in between.